This T cell receptor (beta chain) is drawn from a study of control samples from healthy donors and cancer patients. Clones were sequenced by immunoSEQ multiplex PCR, and TCRdb holds only the in-frame ones, with some missing. The sample records just under 80,000 clones, 85% to 90% being singletons. The CDR3 is made up of 13 amino acids. CDR1 is SGHTA, CDR2 FQGNSA, per germline. V trimming: 5 bases; J trimming: 7 bases; junction bases outside the gene matches: 3. The sample comprised PBMCs. The sequence was collected from a woman aged 60-70 years with head and neck cancer. The chain is built from TRBV7-2 and TRBJ1-4, with TRBD1 identical over 8 bases. The DNA of the CDR3 is TGTGCCAGCAGCACAGACAGGGGTGAAAAACTGTTTTTT. Translating it yields CASSTDRGEKLFF.